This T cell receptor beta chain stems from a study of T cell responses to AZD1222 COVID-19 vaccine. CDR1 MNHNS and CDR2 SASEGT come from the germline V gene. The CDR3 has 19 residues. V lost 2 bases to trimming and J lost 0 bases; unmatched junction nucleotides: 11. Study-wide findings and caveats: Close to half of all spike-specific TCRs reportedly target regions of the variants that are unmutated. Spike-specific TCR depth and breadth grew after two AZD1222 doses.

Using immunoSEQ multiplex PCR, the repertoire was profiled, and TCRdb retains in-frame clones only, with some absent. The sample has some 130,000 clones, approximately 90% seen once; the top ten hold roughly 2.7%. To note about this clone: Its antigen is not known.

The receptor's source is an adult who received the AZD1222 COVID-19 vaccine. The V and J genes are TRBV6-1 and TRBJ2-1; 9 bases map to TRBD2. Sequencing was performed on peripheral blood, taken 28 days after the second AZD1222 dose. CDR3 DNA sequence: TGTGCCAGCAGTGAACAGGGTAGCGGGGGCACCTTCTCCTACAATGAGCAGTTCTTC. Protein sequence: CASSEQGSGGTFSYNEQFF.